Shown below are 18 T cell receptor beta chains from a single sample sequenced in a study of blood T cell repertoires in COVID-19. The assay was immunoSEQ multiplex PCR, and TCRdb's table has in-frame clones only and misses some. Of roughly 100,000 clones in the sample, roughly 90% were seen once. The sequencing input was peripheral blood. Every receptor here comes from a woman aged 60-70 years with acute or convalescent COVID-19.

V and J are TRBV24-1 and TRBJ1-2; TRBD1 agrees at 10 bases. Germline V CDR1 and CDR2: KGHDR, SFDVKD. The CDR3 has 15 amino acids. V shed 4 bases and J 8 bases; nucleotides not matched to a gene: 9. DNA of the CDR3: TGTGCCACCAGTGAACCTTACGGGACAGGGGAAGGCTACACCTTC. Residues: CATSEPYGTGEGYTF.

V is TRBV25-1 and J is TRBJ1-1; weak D call: TRBD1 (5 bases). This CDR3 has 15 amino acids. The germline V gene has CDR1 MGHDK and CDR2 SYGVNS. V was pared by 8 bases and J by 5 bases, with 21 bases between. The CDR3 nucleotides are TGTGCCAGCCTGGGCAGTCTCTCAGGGAATACTGAAGCTTTCTTT. Its translation: CASLGSLSGNTEAFF.

J is TRBJ2-3 and V is TRBV10-2; unclear D gene. Germline V CDR1 and CDR2: WSHSY, SAAADI. The CDR3 has 12 residues. Trimming removed 8 bases at V and 2 bases at J, with 8 bases between. Here the CDR3 reads CASSTITDTQYF. Written as DNA, the CDR3 is TGCGCCAGCTCAACTATCACAGATACGCAGTATTTT.

J is TRBJ2-2 and V is TRBV5-1; 13 nucleotides agree with TRBD2. The germline V gene encodes CDR1 SGHRS and CDR2 YFSETQ. This CDR3 comprises 16 residues. Losses at the gene ends were 4 bases for V and 2 bases for J; bases not matched to a gene: 2. In nucleotides, the CDR3 is TGCGCCAGCAGCAAGGGACTAGCGGGAAACACCGGGGAGCTGTTTTTT. It encodes CASSKGLAGNTGELFF.

This clone was picked up a small number of times. This chain connects TRBV14 to TRBJ2-1; 14 nucleotides align to TRBD2. The CDR3 extends over 19 amino acids. In germline, CDR1 is SGHDN, CDR2 FVKESK. V lost 4 bases to trimming and J lost 8 bases; unmatched junction nucleotides: 16. The CDR3 region is CASSRLDGTSGSSWDEQFF. The CDR3 DNA follows: TGTGCCAGCAGCCGATTAGATGGGACTAGCGGGAGTTCGTGGGATGAGCAGTTCTTC.

CDR3 protein: CASSYGQGDQPQHF. As DNA, the CDR3 is TGTGCCAGCAGTTACGGACAGGGTGATCAGCCCCAGCATTTT. The chain has TRBV6-5 and TRBJ1-5, with 8 nucleotides matching TRBD1. V dropped 2 bases and J dropped 5; count of bases not matched to a gene: 2. The CDR3 consists of 14 residues. Germline CDR1 reads MNHEY; CDR2 reads SVGAGI.

The gene calls are TRBV4-1 and TRBJ2-5, with a possible D match to TRBD2 (6 bases). In germline, CDR1 is MGHRA, CDR2 YSYEKL. The CDR3 loop spans 15 amino acids. Between the trimmed V and J ends, which lost 0 bases and 7 bases, there was a span of 15 bases. This CDR3 reads CASSQDRGGARTQYF. DNA for the CDR3: TGCGCCAGCAGCCAAGATCGCGGAGGGGCCAGGACCCAGTACTTC.

This rearrangement joins TRBV5-1 to TRBJ1-6; TRBD1 agrees at 9 bases. V shed 5 bases, J shed 7 bases, and the junction held 4 bases outside the gene matches. This CDR3 region has 14 residues. Germline CDR1 is SGHRS and CDR2 is YFSETQ. CDR3 amino acids: CASRGDRGNSPLHF. The DNA for the CDR3 is TGCGCCAGCAGGGGTGACAGGGGGAATTCACCCCTCCACTTT.

J is TRBJ1-2 and V is TRBV6-5, with D possibly TRBD1 on 5 matching bases. Germline CDR1 reads MNHEY; CDR2 reads SVGAGI. The CDR3 loop spans 14 amino acids. Trimming pared 2 bases from V and 4 bases from J, leaving 11 bases between. Here the CDR3 DNA reads TGTGCCAGCAGTTACGGCGACAGAACCTATGGCTACACCTTC. It encodes CASSYGDRTYGYTF.

The chain links TRBV5-4 to TRBJ1-2; D not resolved. Germline values: CDR1 SGHNT, CDR2 YYREEE (reference sequence). The CDR3 is 11 residues long. V lost 2 bases and J 10 bases, leaving 9 bases between the germline ends. Here the CDR3 DNA reads TGTGCCAGCAGCTTCCGGGGTACCTACACCTTC. Translation gives CASSFRGTYTF.

This clone is a singleton in its sample. V usage is TRBV6-5 and J usage is TRBJ1-2, with D perhaps TRBD1 (6 bases). CDR1 is MNHEY, CDR2 SVGAGI, per germline. Trimming stripped 7 bases from V and 3 bases from J, with 12 bases between. This CDR3 region has 13 residues. CDR3 amino acids: CASTPGVDYGYTF. The CDR3 coding sequence is TGTGCCAGCACGCCAGGGGTTGACTATGGCTACACCTTC.

CDR3 in DNA: TGTGCCAGCAAAGGAGGGGACTATGGCTACACCTTC. This encodes CASKGGDYGYTF. The chain is built from TRBV12-3 or TRBV12-4 and TRBJ1-2; possible D gene TRBD1, 5 bases. V lost 7 bases and J 3 bases, leaving 9 bases between the germline ends. This CDR3 is 12 amino acids long.

The V gene is TRBV5-8, the J gene TRBJ2-1; 10 bases map to TRBD2. The CDR3 contains 16 residues. The trim removed 6 bases at V and 6 bases at J, leaving 12 bases unmatched. From germline, CDR1 is SGHTS and CDR2 YDEGEE. The CDR3 DNA reads TGTGCCAGCATGGCCTGGGCTAGCGGGAGTGGCAATGAGCAGTTCTTC. This translates into CASMAWASGSGNEQFF.

Worth noting for this clone: One end of the junction is discordant with germline, which a read error may explain. This chain connects TRBV7-7 to TRBJ2-1; weak D call: TRBD1 (6 bases). The CDR3 loop spans 14 amino acids. CDR1 and CDR2 from the germline V gene are SSHAT and FNYEAQ (reference sequence). The CDR3 spells CASSPMGASNEQFF. For the CDR3, the DNA is TGTGCTAGCAGCCCAATGGGGGCTAGCAATGAGCAGTTCTTC. The full variable domain, completed using reference TRBV7-7 and TRBJ2-1, is GAGVSQSPRYKVTKRGQDVTLRCDPISSHATLYWYQQALGQGPEFLTYFNYEAQPDKSGLPSDRFSAERPEGSISTLTIQRTEQRDSAMYRCASSPMGASNEQFFGPGTRLTVL.

The chain recombines TRBV5-1 with TRBJ2-1; 7 bases are a match to TRBD2. This CDR3 comprises 15 residues. In germline, CDR1 is SGHRS, CDR2 YFSETQ. After removal of 4 bases from V and 1 base from J, the junction contained 5 bases not matched to a gene. The CDR3 sequence is CASSPELASYNEQFF. CDR3 DNA: TGCGCCAGCAGCCCGGAACTAGCGTCCTACAATGAGCAGTTCTTC.

The chain uses TRBV11-1 and TRBJ2-7; 7 bases are shared with TRBD2. V was pared by 4 bases and J by 6 bases, with 3 bases of the junction left unmatched. Germline CDR1 is SGHAT and CDR2 is FQDESV (reference sequence). The CDR3 totals 12 residues. The CDR3, as DNA: TGTGCCAGCAGCTATGGGGAGGGCGAGCAGTACGTC. It translates to CASSYGEGEQYV.

The gene calls are TRBV5-8 and TRBJ1-5; TRBD1 agrees at 7 bases. The junction had 14 bases not matched to a gene; V was cut back by 4 bases and J by 7 bases. The length of the CDR3 is 16 residues. CDR1 SGHTS and CDR2 YDEGEE come from the germline V gene. The CDR3: CASSPHGQVVRQPQHF. The CDR3 coding sequence is TGTGCCAGCAGCCCACATGGACAGGTCGTTAGGCAGCCCCAGCATTTT. Supplemented by reference TRBV5-8 and TRBJ1-5, the full variable domain reads EAGVTQSPTHLIKTRGQQATLRCSPISGHTSVYWYQQALGLGLQFLLWYDEGEERNRGNFPPRFSGRQFPNYSSELNVNALELEDSALYLCASSPHGQVVRQPQHFGDGTRLSIL.

This clone has more than one count but fewer than ten. The V call is TRBV7-3, the J call TRBJ2-1, with TRBD2 matching 12 bases. V was clipped by 5 bases and J by 8 bases; unmatched bases: 10. The CDR3 has 16 residues. The germline V gene encodes CDR1 SGHTA and CDR2 FQGTGA. The CDR3 region has the DNA TGTGCCAGCAGCAAATCACGGACTAGCGGGATCGATGAGCAGTTCTTC. Translating gives CASSKSRTSGIDEQFF.